The 22 T cell receptor beta chains below were found in one sample sequenced in a study of OX40 agonist ivuxolimab in advanced cancers. The table came from immunoSEQ multiplex PCR; TCRdb's copy has only in-frame clones and leaves some out. Of some 86,000 clones listed, around 91% are singletons. The sample was CD4+ or CD8+ T cells sorted from blood, taken in a trial of the OX40 agonist ivuxolimab. The receptor source for this set is an adult with an advanced solid tumor such as melanoma, head and neck, liver or kidney cancer.

This chain connects TRBV27 to TRBJ2-3; TRBD1 might be the D (6 bases). V was clipped by 3 bases and J by 3 bases, with 19 bases between them. Germline V lookup: CDR1 MNHEY, CDR2 SMNVEV (reference sequence). CDR3 length equals 17 residues. CDR3 sequence reads: CASSFRGRGRMTDTQYF. The CDR3 bases are TGTGCCAGCAGTTTTCGGGGCAGGGGCCGAATGACAGATACGCAGTATTTT.

This clone was picked up a small number of times. The chain links TRBV14 to TRBJ1-2; a possible D gene is TRBD1 (5 bases). Germline-derived CDR1 and CDR2 are SGHDN and FVKESK. The CDR3 sequence is 15 residues long. Trimming took off 2 bases at V and 4 bases at J, with 14 bases between the two ends. The CDR3 bases are TGTGCCAGCAGCCAACAGGGAACGGTCGGCTATGGCTACACCTTC. It yields the protein CASSQQGTVGYGYTF.

V usage is TRBV10-3 and J usage is TRBJ2-5, with D tentatively TRBD1 or TRBD2 (5 bases each). Germline loops: CDR1 ENHRY, CDR2 SYGVKD. Deletions cut 3 bases from V and 9 bases from J, with 8 bases between. This CDR3 contains 11 residues. This CDR3 reads CAISDLGAQYF. DNA for the CDR3: TGTGCCATCAGTGATTTGGGGGCCCAGTACTTC.

The CDR3 is CASSYGGRWRNTEAFF. Here the CDR3 DNA reads TGTGCCAGCAGTTACGGGGGGAGATGGAGGAACACTGAAGCTTTCTTT. The rearrangement uses TRBV6-5 and TRBJ1-1, with D tentatively TRBD1 (5 bases). Deletions cut 2 bases from V and 1 base from J, with 14 bases between. Germline assignment: CDR1 MNHEY and CDR2 SVGAGI. CDR3 size: 16 residues.

The V gene is TRBV27, the J gene TRBJ1-1; D not certain. Per the germline V gene, CDR1 is MNHEY and CDR2 is SMNVEV (reference sequence). V was cut by 2 bases and J by 5 bases, with 9 bases left in between. The CDR3 extends over 13 amino acids. The DNA of the CDR3 is TGTGCCAGCAGTTTAGTAGGGCTGACTGAAGCTTTCTTT. Amino acid sequence: CASSLVGLTEAFF.

This chain links TRBV4-1 with TRBJ2-7, with D possibly being TRBD1 or TRBD2 (5 bases each). The CDR3 has 16 amino acids. Trimming stripped 4 bases from V and 0 bases from J, with 16 bases between. Germline V gene data show CDR1 as MGHRA and CDR2 as YSYEKL. As DNA, the CDR3 is TGCGCCAGCAGCCGGGGACCCGGACCGAGCTCCTACGAGCAGTACTTC. Translation: CASSRGPGPSSYEQYF.

This chain joins TRBV29-1 and TRBJ1-1, with D uncertain. V lost 7 bases, J lost 2 bases, and 14 bases lay in between. The CDR3 has 13 residues. Germline V CDR1 and CDR2: SQVTM, ANQGSEA. CDR3 in DNA: TGCAGCGCCGTCGTATTGGAAAACACTGAAGCTTTCTTT. This sequence encodes CSAVVLENTEAFF.

The chain has TRBV5-5 and TRBJ2-5; 10 bases map to TRBD2. The V gene end was trimmed by 5 bases and the J gene end by 2 bases; junction bases not matched to a gene: 3. The germline gives CDR1 SGHKS, CDR2 YYEKEE (reference sequence). This CDR3 is 14 amino acids long. The CDR3 sequence is CASRVAGGQETQYF. CDR3 sequence (DNA): TGTGCCAGCAGAGTAGCGGGGGGACAAGAGACCCAGTACTTC.

The chain joins TRBV2 to TRBJ2-1; D assignment may be TRBD1 or TRBD2 (5 bases each). CDR3 size: 11 residues. The germline CDR1 and CDR2 sequences are SNHLY and FYNNEI. The V end was cut by 4 bases, the J end by 13 bases, with 11 bases between. The CDR3: CASSASGLQFF. DNA for the CDR3: TGTGCCAGCAGTGCCTCGGGGCTTCAGTTCTTC.

Only one count was recorded for this clone. The chain links TRBV5-1 to TRBJ2-2; 7 bases fit TRBD1. Germline V CDR1 and CDR2: SGHRS, YFSETQ. This CDR3 is 15 amino acids long. V gave up 4 bases and J gave up 2 bases; unmatched junction bases: 5. The CDR3 is CASSLGQLNTGELFF. In DNA form, the CDR3 reads TGCGCCAGCAGCCTGGGACAGCTTAACACCGGGGAGCTGTTTTTT.

This clone came up a few times. V is TRBV19 and J is TRBJ2-3; D may be TRBD2 (6 bases). From germline, CDR1 is LNHDA and CDR2 SQIVND (reference sequence). The V gene lost 10 bases and the J gene lost 5 bases, with 16 bases spanning the gap. This CDR3 is 13 amino acids long. The CDR3 here is CATRSGVGDTQYF. In DNA form, the CDR3 reads TGTGCCACTAGGTCGGGGGTTGGAGATACGCAGTATTTT. The full variable domain, with the rest looked up from reference TRBV19 and TRBJ2-3, is DGGITQSPKYLFRKEGQNVTLSCEQNLNHDAMYWYRQDPGQGLRLIYYSQIVNDFQKGDIAEGYSVSREKKESFPLTVTSAQKNPTAFYLCATRSGVGDTQYFGPGTRLTVL.

This clone was picked up a small number of times. This chain links TRBV18 with TRBJ2-3; 9 bases are shared with TRBD2. The ends lost 0 bases at V and 4 bases at J; junction bases unmatched: 5. The CDR3 loop spans 16 amino acids. CDR1 is KGHSH, CDR2 LQKENI, per germline. DNA of the CDR3: TGTGCCAGCTCACCACCAAATAGCGGGGGTCCAGATACGCAGTATTTT. Its protein product is CASSPPNSGGPDTQYF.

This sequence joins TRBV11-2 and TRBJ1-5; D not resolved. Germline CDR1 and CDR2: SGHAT and FQNNGV. This CDR3 comprises 15 residues. The germline V and J ends were trimmed by 2 bases and 0 bases, with 8 bases remaining between them. CDR3: CASSLSHLSNQPQHF. For the CDR3, the DNA is TGTGCCAGCAGCTTAAGTCACCTTAGCAATCAGCCCCAGCATTTT.

The chain combines TRBV6-6 with TRBJ2-2; the D is unclear. Trimming left V 2 bases short and J 7 bases short, with 14 bases between. Germline CDR1 reads MNHNY; CDR2 reads SVGAGI (reference sequence). The CDR3 covers 15 residues. CDR3 DNA: TGTGCCAGCAGTTACAGGCAGGCGGATGGCGGGGAGCTGTTTTTT. Amino acids: CASSYRQADGGELFF.

The chain has TRBV2 and TRBJ2-1; 11 positions agree with TRBD2. J lost 3 bases, V lost 1 base, and 2 bases had no gene match. This CDR3 spans 16 amino acids. Per the germline V gene, CDR1 is SNHLY and CDR2 is FYNNEI. CDR3 region: CASSEEGLAVYNEQFF. As DNA, the CDR3 is TGTGCCAGCAGTGAAGAGGGACTAGCGGTCTACAATGAGCAGTTCTTC.

The rearrangement links TRBV18 to TRBJ1-1; TRBD1 matches at 7 bases. Germline V gives CDR1 KGHSH, CDR2 LQKENI. The CDR3 covers 13 residues. V lost 3 bases and J lost 5; bases outside the gene matches: 3. The CDR3 region is CASSPQGETEAFF. In DNA, the CDR3 is TGTGCCAGCTCACCCCAGGGGGAGACTGAAGCTTTCTTT.

The rearrangement uses TRBV19 and TRBJ1-5, with a possible D match to TRBD1 (6 bases). CDR3 length: 18 residues. V gave up 5 bases and J gave up 0 bases, with 20 bases separating them. Germline V CDR1 and CDR2: LNHDA, SQIVND (reference sequence). The CDR3 DNA reads TGTGCCAGTAGTGCCTCAACCGGGACACTTTATAGCAATCAGCCCCAGCATTTT. Translated: CASSASTGTLYSNQPQHF. The variable domain in full, with the rest retrieved from reference TRBV19 and TRBJ1-5, is DGGITQSPKYLFRKEGQNVTLSCEQNLNHDAMYWYRQDPGQGLRLIYYSQIVNDFQKGDIAEGYSVSREKKESFPLTVTSAQKNPTAFYLCASSASTGTLYSNQPQHFGDGTRLSIL.

The chain carries TRBV5-8 and TRBJ2-1, with a tentative D call TRBD2 (6 bases). This CDR3 has 15 amino acids. Germline V gene data show CDR1 as SGHTS and CDR2 as YDEGEE. V dropped 7 bases and J dropped 0 bases, with 14 bases sitting between them. The CDR3 DNA reads as TGTGCCAGCCTGTATGCCGGGAGCTCCTACAATGAGCAGTTCTTC. As protein: CASLYAGSSYNEQFF.

The chain joins TRBV19 to TRBJ2-4; TRBD2 is a possible D gene (6 bases). Trimming left V 3 bases short and J 0 bases short, with 9 bases between. CDR3 size: 15 residues. Germline V gene data show CDR1 as LNHDA and CDR2 as SQIVND (reference sequence). CDR3 in amino acids: CASSIVEGAKNIQYF. CDR3 nucleotides: TGTGCCAGTAGTATTGTGGAGGGAGCCAAAAACATTCAGTACTTC.

The chain has TRBV2 and TRBJ1-6; D not certain. This CDR3 is 13 amino acids long. The V gene's germline CDR1 is SNHLY and CDR2 FYNNEI. Trimming pared 10 bases from V and 9 bases from J, leaving 16 bases between. The DNA of the CDR3 is TGTGCCAACAACCTCCGGTCGAGTTCACCCCTCCACTTT. Translated, it gives CANNLRSSSPLHF.

The chain uses TRBV6-1 and TRBJ2-7; 8 nucleotides line up with TRBD1. V lost 2 bases to trimming and J lost 3 bases; unmatched junction nucleotides: 3. This CDR3 spans 14 amino acids. The germline V gene has CDR1 MNHNS and CDR2 SASEGT. The CDR3 nucleotides read TGTGCCAGCAGTGAAATCGACAGGGGCTACGAGCAGTACGTC. Residues: CASSEIDRGYEQYV.

This clone appeared a few times. The chain is built from TRBV12-5 and TRBJ1-1; D uncertain. The CDR3 has 14 amino acids. Germline CDR1 and CDR2: LGHNT and FRNRAP. Between the trimmed V and J ends, which lost 1 base and 4 bases, there was a span of 10 bases. The CDR3 nucleotides are TGTGCTAGTGGTTTGGGACGGGCGAGCACTGAAGCTTTCTTT. Its translation is CASGLGRASTEAFF.